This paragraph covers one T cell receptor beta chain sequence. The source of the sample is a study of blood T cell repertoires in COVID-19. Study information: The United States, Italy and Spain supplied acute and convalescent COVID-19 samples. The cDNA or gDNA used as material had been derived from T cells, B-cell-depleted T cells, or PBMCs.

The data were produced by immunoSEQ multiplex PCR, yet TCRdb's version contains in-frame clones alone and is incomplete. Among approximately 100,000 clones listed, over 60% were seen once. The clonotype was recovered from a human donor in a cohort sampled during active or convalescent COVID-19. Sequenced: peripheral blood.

The CDR3 loop is CASSFRGTGNTIYF. CDR3 DNA sequence: TGTGCCAGTAGCTTCAGGGGGACTGGAAACACCATATATTTT. This chain uses TRBV19 with TRBJ1-3, with 7 bases aligning to TRBD1. V lost 6 bases and J lost 2; bases outside the gene matches: 4. The CDR3 contains 14 residues. CDR1 is LNHDA and CDR2 is SQIVND in the germline V gene (reference sequence).